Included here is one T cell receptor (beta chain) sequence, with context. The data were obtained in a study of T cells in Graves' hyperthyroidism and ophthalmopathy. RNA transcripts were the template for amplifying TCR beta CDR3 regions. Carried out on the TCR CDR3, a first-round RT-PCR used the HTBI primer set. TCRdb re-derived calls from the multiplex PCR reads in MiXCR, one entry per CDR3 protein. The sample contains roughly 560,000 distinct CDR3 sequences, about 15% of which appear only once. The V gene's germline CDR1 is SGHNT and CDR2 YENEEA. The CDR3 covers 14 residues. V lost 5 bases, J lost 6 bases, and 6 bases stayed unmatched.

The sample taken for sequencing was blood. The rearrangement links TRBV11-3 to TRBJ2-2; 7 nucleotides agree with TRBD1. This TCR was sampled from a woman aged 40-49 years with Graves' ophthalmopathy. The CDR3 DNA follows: TGTGCCAGCAGCCCGCTACAGGGGTCCGGGGAGCTGTTTTTT. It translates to CASSPLQGSGELFF.